Sequencing of this TCR beta chain was carried out in a study of response to subunit inactivated influenza vaccine. The CDR3 runs to 15 residues. From germline, CDR1 is MNHEY and CDR2 SMNVEV (reference sequence). J gave up 7 bases and V 7 bases, and 12 bases lay outside the gene matches. TCRdb reprocessed the RT-PCR reads via MiXCR and lists one record per CDR3 protein. The data hold 180,000 or so distinct CDR3 sequences, with about an eighth observed a single time. The sample was also linked to a second study, of T cells expressing NK-cell markers. That investigation notes: What made the TCR beta cDNA was 5'RACE template switching with UMIs. Sequencing covered eight donors, seven HCMV-seropositive and one seronegative.

The genes are TRBV27 and TRBJ2-1; 8 positions match TRBD2. This material consisted of CD8+ T cells sorted from PBMCs, taken approximately 12 days after vaccination. The TCR originated in a man aged 45-65 years who received an inactivated influenza vaccine. This CDR3 is CASTSGVAGRNEQFF. CDR3 nucleotides: TGTGCCAGCACCTCCGGGGTAGCGGGGAGGAATGAGCAGTTCTTC.